The sequence of this T cell receptor (beta chain) was determined in a study of T cell responses to AZD1222 COVID-19 vaccine. Clones were sequenced by immunoSEQ multiplex PCR, and TCRdb holds only the in-frame ones, with some missing. The sample lists around 100,000 clones, 90% occurring once. The receptor was isolated from an adult in good health. The specimen was peripheral blood, collected on day 0 of AZD1222 vaccination.

The CDR3 sequence is CASSFLVRSGANVLTF. The CDR3 nucleotides read TGTGCCAGCAGCTTTCTGGTTCGATCTGGGGCCAACGTCCTGACTTTC. The chain couples TRBV7-6 to TRBJ2-6; D remains ambiguous. The germline V and J ends were trimmed by 3 bases and 1 base, with 10 bases remaining between them. The germline V gene encodes CDR1 SGHVS and CDR2 FNYEAQ. The CDR3 covers 16 residues.